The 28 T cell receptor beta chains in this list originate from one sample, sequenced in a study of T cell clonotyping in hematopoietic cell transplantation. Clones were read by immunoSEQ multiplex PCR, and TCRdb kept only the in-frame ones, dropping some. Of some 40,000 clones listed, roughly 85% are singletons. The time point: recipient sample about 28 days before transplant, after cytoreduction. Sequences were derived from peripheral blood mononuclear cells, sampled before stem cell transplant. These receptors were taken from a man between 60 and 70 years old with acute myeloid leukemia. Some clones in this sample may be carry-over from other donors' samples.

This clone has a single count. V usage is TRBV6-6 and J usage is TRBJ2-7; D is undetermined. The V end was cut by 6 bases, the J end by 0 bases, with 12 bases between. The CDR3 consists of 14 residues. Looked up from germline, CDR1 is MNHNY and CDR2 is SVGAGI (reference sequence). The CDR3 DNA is TGTGCCAGCAGAGAGGAAGGTTACTCCTACGAGCAGTACTTC. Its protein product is CASREEGYSYEQYF.

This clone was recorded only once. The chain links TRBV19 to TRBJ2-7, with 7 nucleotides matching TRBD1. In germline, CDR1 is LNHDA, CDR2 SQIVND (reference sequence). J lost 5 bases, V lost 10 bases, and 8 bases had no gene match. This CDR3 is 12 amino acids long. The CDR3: CATSDRDHEQYF. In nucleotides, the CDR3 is TGTGCCACTTCAGACAGGGACCACGAGCAGTACTTC.

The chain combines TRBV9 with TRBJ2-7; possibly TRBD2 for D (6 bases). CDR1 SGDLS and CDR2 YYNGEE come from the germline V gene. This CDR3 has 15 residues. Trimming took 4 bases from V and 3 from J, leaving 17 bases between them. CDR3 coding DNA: TGTGCCAGCAGCCTAACCGGGAGTTTGGGCTACGAGCAGTACTTC. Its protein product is CASSLTGSLGYEQYF.

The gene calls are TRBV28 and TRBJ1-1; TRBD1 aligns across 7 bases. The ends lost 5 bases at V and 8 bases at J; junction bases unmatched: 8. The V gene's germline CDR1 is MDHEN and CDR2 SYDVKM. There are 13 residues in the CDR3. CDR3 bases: TGTGCCAGCAGTCCTCCAGGGGGTAGAGAAGCTTTCTTT. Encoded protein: CASSPPGGREAFF.

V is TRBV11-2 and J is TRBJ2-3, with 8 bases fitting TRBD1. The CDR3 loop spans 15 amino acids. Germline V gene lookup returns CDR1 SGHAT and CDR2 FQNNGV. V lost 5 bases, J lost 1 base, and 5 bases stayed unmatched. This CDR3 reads CASSGEDRGTDTQYF. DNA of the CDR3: TGTGCCAGCAGCGGGGAGGACAGGGGCACAGATACGCAGTATTTT.

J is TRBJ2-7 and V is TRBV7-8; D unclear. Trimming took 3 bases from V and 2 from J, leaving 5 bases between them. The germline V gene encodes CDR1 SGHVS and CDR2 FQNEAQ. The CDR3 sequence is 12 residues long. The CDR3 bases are TGTGCCAGCAGCTTCACGGCCTACGAGCAGTACTTC. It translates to CASSFTAYEQYF.

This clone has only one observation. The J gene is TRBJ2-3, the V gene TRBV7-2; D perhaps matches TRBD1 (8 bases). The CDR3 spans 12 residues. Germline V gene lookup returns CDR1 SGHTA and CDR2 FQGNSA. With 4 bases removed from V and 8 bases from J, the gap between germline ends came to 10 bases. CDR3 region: CASSYRGGTQYF. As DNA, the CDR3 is TGTGCCAGCAGCTACAGGGGGGGTACGCAGTATTTT.

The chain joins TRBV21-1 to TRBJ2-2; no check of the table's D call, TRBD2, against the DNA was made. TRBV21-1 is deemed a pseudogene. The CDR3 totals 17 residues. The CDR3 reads CASSKEENTSCPGELFF. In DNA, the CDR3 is TGTGCCAGCAGCAAAGAGGAGAACACCAGCTGTCCCGGGGAGCTGTTTTTT.

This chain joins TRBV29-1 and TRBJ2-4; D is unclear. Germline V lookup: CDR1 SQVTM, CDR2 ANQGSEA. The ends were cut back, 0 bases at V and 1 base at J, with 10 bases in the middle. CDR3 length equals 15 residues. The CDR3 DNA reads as TGCAGCGTTGAAGATGCGACACGGGCCAAAAACATTCAGTACTTC. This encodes CSVEDATRAKNIQYF.

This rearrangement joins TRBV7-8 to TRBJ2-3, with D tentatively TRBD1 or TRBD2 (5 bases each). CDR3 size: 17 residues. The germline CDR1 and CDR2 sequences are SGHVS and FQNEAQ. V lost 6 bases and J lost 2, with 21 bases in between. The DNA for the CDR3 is TGTGCCAGCAGGGGACGGAAACCCCCCCAACACACAGATACGCAGTATTTT. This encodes CASRGRKPPQHTDTQYF. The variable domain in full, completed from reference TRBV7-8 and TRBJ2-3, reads GAGVSQSPRYKVAKRGQDVALRCDPISGHVSLFWYQQALGQGPEFLTYFQNEAQLDKSGLPSDRFFAERPEGSVSTLKIQRTQQEDSAVYLCASRGRKPPQHTDTQYFGPGTRLTVL.

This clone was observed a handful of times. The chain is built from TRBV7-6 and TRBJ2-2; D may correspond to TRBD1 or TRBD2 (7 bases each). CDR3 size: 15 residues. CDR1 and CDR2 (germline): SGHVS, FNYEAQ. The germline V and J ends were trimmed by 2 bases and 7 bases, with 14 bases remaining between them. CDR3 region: CASSLIGRGLGELFF. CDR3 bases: TGTGCCAGCAGCTTAATAGGGAGGGGGCTCGGGGAGCTGTTTTTT.

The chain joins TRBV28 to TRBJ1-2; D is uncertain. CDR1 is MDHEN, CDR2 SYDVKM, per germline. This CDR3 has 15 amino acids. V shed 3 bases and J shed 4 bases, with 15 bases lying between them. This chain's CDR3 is CASSFEDLSSYGYTF. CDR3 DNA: TGTGCCAGCAGTTTTGAGGACCTATCCTCCTATGGCTACACCTTC.

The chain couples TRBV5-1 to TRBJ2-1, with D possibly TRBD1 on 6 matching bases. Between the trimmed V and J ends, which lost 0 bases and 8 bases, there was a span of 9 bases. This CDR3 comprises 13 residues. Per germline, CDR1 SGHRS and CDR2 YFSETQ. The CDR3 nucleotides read TGCGCCAGCAGCTTGGACAGGGCCCATGAGCAGTTCTTC. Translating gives CASSLDRAHEQFF.

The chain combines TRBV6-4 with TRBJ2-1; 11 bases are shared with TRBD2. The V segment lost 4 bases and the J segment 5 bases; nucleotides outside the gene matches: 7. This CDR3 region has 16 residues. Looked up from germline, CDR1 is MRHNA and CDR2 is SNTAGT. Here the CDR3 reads CASSVLAGGGHNEQFF. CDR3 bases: TGTGCCAGCAGTGTCCTAGCGGGGGGAGGACACAATGAGCAGTTCTTC.

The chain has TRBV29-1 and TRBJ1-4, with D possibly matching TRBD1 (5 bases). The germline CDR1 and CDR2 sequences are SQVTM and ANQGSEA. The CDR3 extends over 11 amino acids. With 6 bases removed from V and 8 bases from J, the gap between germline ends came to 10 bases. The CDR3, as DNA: TGCAGCGTCGGAGGGGAAGAAAAACTGTTTTTT. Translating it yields CSVGGEEKLFF.

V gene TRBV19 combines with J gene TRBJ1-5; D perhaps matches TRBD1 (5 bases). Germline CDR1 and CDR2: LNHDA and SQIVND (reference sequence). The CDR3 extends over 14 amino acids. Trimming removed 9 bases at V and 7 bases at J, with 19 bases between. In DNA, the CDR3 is TGTGCCAGCAAATGGGGGGAGTCAGGACAGCCCCAGCATTTT. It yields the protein CASKWGESGQPQHF.

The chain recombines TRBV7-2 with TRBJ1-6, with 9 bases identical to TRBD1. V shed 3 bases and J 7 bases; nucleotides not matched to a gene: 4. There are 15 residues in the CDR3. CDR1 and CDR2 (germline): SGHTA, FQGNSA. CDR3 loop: CASSFGTGLNSPLHF. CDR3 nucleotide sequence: TGTGCCAGCAGCTTTGGGACAGGGCTCAATTCACCCCTCCACTTT.

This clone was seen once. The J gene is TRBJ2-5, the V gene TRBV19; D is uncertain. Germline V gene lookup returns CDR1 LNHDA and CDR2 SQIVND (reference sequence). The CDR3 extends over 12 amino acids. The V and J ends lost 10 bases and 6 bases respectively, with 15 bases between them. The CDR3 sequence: CATSSTWQTQYF. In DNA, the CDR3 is TGTGCCACTTCCTCCACTTGGCAGACCCAGTACTTC.

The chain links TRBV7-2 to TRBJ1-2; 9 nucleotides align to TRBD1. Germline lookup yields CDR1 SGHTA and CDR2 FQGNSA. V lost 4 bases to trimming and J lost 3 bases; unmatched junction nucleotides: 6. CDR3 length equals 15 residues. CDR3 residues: CASSSGTGFDYGYTF. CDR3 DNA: TGTGCCAGCAGCTCCGGGACAGGGTTCGACTATGGCTACACCTTC. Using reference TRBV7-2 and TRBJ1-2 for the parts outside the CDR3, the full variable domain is GAGVSQSPSNKVTEKGKDVELRCDPISGHTALYWYRQSLGQGLEFLIYFQGNSAPDKSGLPSDRFSAERTGGSVSTLTIQRTQQEDSAVYLCASSSGTGFDYGYTFGSGTRLTVV.

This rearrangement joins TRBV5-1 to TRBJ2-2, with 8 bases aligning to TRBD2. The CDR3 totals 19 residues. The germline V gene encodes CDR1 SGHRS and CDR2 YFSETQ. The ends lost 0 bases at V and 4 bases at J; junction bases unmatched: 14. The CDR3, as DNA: TGCGCCAGCAGCTTGGAGGGCGGGGGGCTGCTGACGGGCACCGGGGAGCTGTTTTTT. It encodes CASSLEGGGLLTGTGELFF.

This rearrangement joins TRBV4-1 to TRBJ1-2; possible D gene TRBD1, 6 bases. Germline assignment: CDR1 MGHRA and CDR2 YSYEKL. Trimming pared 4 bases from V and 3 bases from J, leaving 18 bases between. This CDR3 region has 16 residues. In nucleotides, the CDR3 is TGCGCCAGCAGCCCATCCTATCCGGGGGCTTACTATGGCTACACCTTC. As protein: CASSPSYPGAYYGYTF.

As DNA, the CDR3 is TGCGCCAGCAGGAATACAGGGGGCACCCAGCCCCAGCATTTT. Its protein product is CASRNTGGTQPQHF. The chain is built from TRBV10-2 and TRBJ1-5; 9 bases agree with TRBD1. The CDR3 length is 14 residues. Germline CDR1 is WSHSY and CDR2 is SAAADI. Germline trimming cut 6 bases from V and 7 bases from J; bases unmatched to any gene: 7.

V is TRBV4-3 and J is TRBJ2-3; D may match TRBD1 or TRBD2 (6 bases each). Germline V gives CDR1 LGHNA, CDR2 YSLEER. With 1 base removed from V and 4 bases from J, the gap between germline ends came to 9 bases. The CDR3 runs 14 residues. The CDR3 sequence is CASSQGGAADTQYF. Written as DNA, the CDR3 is TGCGCCAGCAGCCAAGGGGGGGCGGCAGATACGCAGTATTTT.

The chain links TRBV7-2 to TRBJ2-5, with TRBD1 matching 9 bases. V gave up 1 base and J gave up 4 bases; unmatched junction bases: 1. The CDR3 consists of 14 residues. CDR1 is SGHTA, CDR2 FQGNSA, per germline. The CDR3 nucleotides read TGTGCCAGCAGCTTAGGGACAGGGGTAGAGACCCAGTACTTC. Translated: CASSLGTGVETQYF.

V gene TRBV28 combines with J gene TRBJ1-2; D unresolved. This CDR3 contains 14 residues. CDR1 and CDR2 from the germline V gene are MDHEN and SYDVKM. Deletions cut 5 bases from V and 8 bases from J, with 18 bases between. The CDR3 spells CASSDPGQPRGYTF. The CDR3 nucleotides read TGTGCCAGCAGTGATCCCGGGCAGCCCAGGGGCTACACCTTC.

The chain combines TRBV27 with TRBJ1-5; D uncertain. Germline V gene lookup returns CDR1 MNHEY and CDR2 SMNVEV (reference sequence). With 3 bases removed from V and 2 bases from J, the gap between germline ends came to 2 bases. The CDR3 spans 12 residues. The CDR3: CASSFRNQPQHF. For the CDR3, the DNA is TGTGCCAGCAGTTTCCGCAATCAGCCCCAGCATTTT.

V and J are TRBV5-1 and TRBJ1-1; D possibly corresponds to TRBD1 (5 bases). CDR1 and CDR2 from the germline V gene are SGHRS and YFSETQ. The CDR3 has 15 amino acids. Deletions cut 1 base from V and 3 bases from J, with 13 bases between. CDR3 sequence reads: CASSLWAGQDTEAFF. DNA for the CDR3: TGCGCCAGCAGCTTGTGGGCCGGACAAGACACTGAAGCTTTCTTT.

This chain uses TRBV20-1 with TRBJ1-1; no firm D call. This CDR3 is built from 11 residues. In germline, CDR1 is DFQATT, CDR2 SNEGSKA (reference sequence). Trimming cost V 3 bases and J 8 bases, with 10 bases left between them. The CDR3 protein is CSARRVLEAFF. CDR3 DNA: TGCAGTGCTAGGCGGGTGTTGGAAGCTTTCTTT.